This T cell receptor beta chain came from a study of Ad26.COV2.S vaccination and SARS-CoV-2 variants. This sample's treatment: over 15 received Ad26.COV2.S at low or high dose, single or two shots; roughly 5 received placebo; per-sample allocation not given. Following the first vaccine or placebo injection, samples were taken on day 63. This CDR3 comprises 13 residues. The V gene's germline CDR1 is SGHTA and CDR2 FQGNSA. Trimming took 5 bases from V and 1 from J, leaving 8 bases between them. The table came from immunoSEQ multiplex PCR; TCRdb's copy has only in-frame clones and leaves some out. This repertoire shows some 340,000 clones, around 84% found once; its top ten account for 1.5% to 2.5%.

The input for sequencing was peripheral blood, taken in a trial of Ad26.COV2.S vaccine versus placebo. The clonotype comes from a person aged 18-65 years who received the Ad26.COV2.S COVID-19 vaccine or a placebo. The chain is built from TRBV7-2 and TRBJ2-5, with D unclear. This CDR3 is CASSTRTQETQYF. The CDR3 DNA is TGTGCCAGCAGCACAAGGACCCAAGAGACCCAGTACTTC.